This T cell receptor (beta chain) appears in the sequencing data of a study of molecular identifiers for immune sequencing clone quantification. General study points: Over 98% of effector molecules, yet under 1% of naive-cell molecules, were held by clones above 20 RNA copies.

Remarks on this clonotype: Its antigen is unknown.

From around 18,000 to 910,000 sorted cells, naive CD8 libraries were generated with 10%, 30% or 50% RNA. Using a CD8+CD4-CCR7+CD45RA+ phenotype, naive CD8 T cells were sorted. Bulk TCR library preparation followed previously described methods with listed TCR primers. TCRdb re-derived calls from the PCR reads in MiXCR, one entry per CDR3 protein. The table shows 250,000 to 400,000 distinct CDR3 sequences, with over 20% occurring only once. Germline V gives CDR1 KGHDR, CDR2 SFDVKD. V lost 1 base to trimming and J lost 7 bases, with 22 bases between them. This CDR3 spans 18 amino acids. The rearrangement uses TRBV24-1 and TRBJ2-1; D is perhaps TRBD1 (6 bases). The sequenced sample was naive CD8+ T cells from blood, with Jurkat cell RNA spiked in. The subset is: FACS-sorted CD8+CD4-CCR7+CD45RA+ naive T cells. This TCR derives from a human donor in good health. Some libraries in this study had Jurkat cell RNA spiked in. CDR3 nucleotide sequence: TGTGCCACCAGTGATTTAGGGGCCGGGACATCGAAAAGGAATGAGCAGTTCTTC. Its translation is CATSDLGAGTSKRNEQFF.